This T cell receptor beta chain was recorded in a study of T cells after yellow fever vaccination (dated by TCRdb to about 2019). General notes on the study: The SMART-Seq v4 Ultra Low Input RNA kit was used to prepare libraries from fractions with low cell numbers. To follow T-cell clones before and after both primary and booster YFV17D yellow fever vaccination, bulk TCR alpha and beta repertoires underwent longitudinal sequencing. Two healthy male donors made up the cohort, one aged 18 to 30 years and the other aged 30 to 40 years. Blood samples were taken at several timepoints before and after primary and secondary immunization, and bulk PBMC replicates and cell subsets were isolated. Study-wide conclusions, independent of this receptor: A small share of clonotypes was detected in both CD4 and CD8 compartments, with the overlap likely arising from convergent recombination. After the booster, most of the clones that had expanded following primary vaccination were detected again (just under 97% of CD4 and 80% to 90% of CD8), which suggests that memory was broadly maintained. The study included only two donors, which limits how far the findings can be generalized. FACS-sorted repertoires could contain abundant contaminating clonotypes from the bulk population, so computational filtering was required. Compared with the primary T-cell response, the secondary T-cell response was weaker but faster, peaking on day 5 rather than day 15.

The treatment or condition label here, explained by the study, means: live attenuated yellow fever vaccine strain. A standard Ficoll-Paque protocol was used to isolate PBMCs from peripheral blood. CD4 and CD8 T-cell fractions were isolated with Dynabeads CD4 and CD8 positive selection kits. TriZol was used to extract RNA from bulk PBMCs, from CD4 and CD8 fractions, and from dextramer-positive and dextramer-negative fractions. The CDR3 holds 18 amino acids from the cysteine to the phenylalanine. Solely the CDR3 DNA is kept, with 54 bases framed from the first base. V is clipped by 8 bases and J by 0 bases, and the sequence between their germline boundaries is 25 bases long. In the case of this clonotype: Its antigen is not yet known. Qualities for individual bases were not recorded, and no much larger clone is one base off.

The sequencing machine was an Illumina NovaSeq 6000. Synthesis of TCR cDNA relied on 5'RACE template switching, a step that introduced a universal primer site along with unique molecular identifiers. Priming for cDNA synthesis came from both the TCR alpha and TCR beta constant segments. Libraries were amplified in two PCR steps, with sample barcodes and sequencing adapters added in the second step. Sequencing of libraries was performed on Illumina HiSeq 2500 (2x100 bp) or NovaSeq (2x150 bp). In the source study's methods: Reads were demultiplexed and collapsed into UMI consensus sequences with MIGEC, and V(D)J alignment was performed with MiXCR. Vaccine-responding clonotypes were defined with edgeR using replicate PBMC samples, requiring FDR below 0.01 and a log2 fold change above 5 up to day 15. Each bulk clonotype received a CD4 or CD8 identity based on whether the sequenced CD4 or CD8 repertoire contained that clonotype at higher abundance. TCRdb applied fastp at Q25 and MiXCR to the public reads, then kept only in-frame beta chains. Duplicate CDR3 protein sequences are folded into a single record with the most common DNA and genes. None of the V and J calls come from the authors' own analysis; TCRdb made them. Recorded for this sample are some 300,000 distinct CDR3 sequences; approximately 10% of them occurred a single time. The ten biggest clones cover around 3.5% of the sample.

The sequencing here drew on CD4+ T cells sorted from PBMCs, taken 5 days after the yellow fever booster vaccination. The sequence was collected from a man between 18 and 29 years old who received the YFV17D yellow fever vaccine. The V and J genes are TRBV23-1 and TRBJ2-5, with the identity of the D gene unclear. TRBV23-1 is assigned to the ORF class and has an uncertain function. The DNA reads TGCGCCAGCGGAACTCCAGAACAAGAACGTCTTAACCAAGAGACCCAGTACTTC. It specifies CASGTPEQERLNQETQYF.